Following are 12 T cell receptor beta chains from one sample sequenced in a study of neurological immune-mediated disorders. TCRdb re-derived calls from the 5' RACE reads in MiXCR, one entry per CDR3 protein. Of tens of thousands of distinct CDR3 sequences listed, nearly 25% were seen once; the top ten hold roughly 4.5%. As for time point: technical triplicate 2. The sequencing input was PBMCs. The origin of the receptors is a man aged 55 to 69 with HTLV-1-associated myelopathy (HAM/TSP).

This clonotype has at least ten counts. This chain joins TRBV3-1 and TRBJ1-1, with unresolved D. Germline CDR1 is LGHDT and CDR2 is YNNKEL (reference sequence). The germline V and J ends were trimmed by 2 bases and 1 base, with 8 bases remaining between them. CDR3 length: 14 residues. Here the CDR3 DNA reads TGTGCCAGCAGCCAAAATGTGGAGAACACTGAAGCTTTCTTT. Its protein product is CASSQNVENTEAFF.

At least ten counts were recorded for this clonotype. The chain recombines TRBV12-3 or TRBV12-4 with TRBJ2-7, with TRBD2 matching over 14 bases. CDR3 length: 16 amino acids. V lost 5 bases, J lost 4 bases, and 7 bases stayed unmatched. CDR3 loop: CASSHGTSGSSYEQYF. In DNA form, the CDR3 reads TGTGCCAGCAGTCACGGGACTAGCGGGAGTTCGTACGAGCAGTACTTC.

The CDR3 DNA is TGCAGTGCTAGAGATTCCTCCGGGTCGGGGGGCTACACCTTC. Amino acid sequence: CSARDSSGSGGYTF. This sequence joins TRBV20-1 and TRBJ1-2; D remains unclear. Deletions cut 0 bases from V and 8 bases from J, with 16 bases between. The V gene's germline CDR1 is DFQATT and CDR2 SNEGSKA (reference sequence). The CDR3 contains 14 residues.

This clonotype has ten or more counts. The chain recombines TRBV29-1 with TRBJ2-5; D is unclear. From germline, CDR1 is SQVTM and CDR2 ANQGSEA. V dropped 3 bases and J dropped 2 bases, with 7 bases sitting between them. This CDR3 comprises 12 residues. This CDR3 is CSVDKQQETQYF. CDR3 coding DNA: TGCAGCGTTGATAAGCAGCAAGAGACCCAGTACTTC.

This clonotype was recorded many times. The J gene is TRBJ2-7, the V gene TRBV7-9, with 11 positions matching TRBD2. Germline trimming cut 5 bases from V and 0 bases from J; bases unmatched to any gene: 3. This CDR3 is 15 amino acids long. Germline values: CDR1 SEHNR, CDR2 FQNEAQ (reference sequence). The CDR3 region is CASSPSGGISYEQYF. The CDR3 DNA sequence: TGTGCCAGCAGCCCTAGCGGGGGGATCTCCTACGAGCAGTACTTC. Full variable domain (remainder filled in from reference TRBV7-9 and TRBJ2-7): DTGVSQNPRHKITKRGQNVTFRCDPISEHNRLYWYRQTLGQGPEFLTYFQNEAQLEKSRLLSDRFSAERPKGSFSTLEIQRTEQGDSAMYLCASSPSGGISYEQYFGPGTRLTVT.

The chain is built from TRBV20-1 and TRBJ2-2; TRBD1 might be the D (6 bases). The CDR3 is 14 residues long. Germline CDR1 DFQATT, CDR2 SNEGSKA (reference sequence). V dropped 6 bases and J dropped 5 bases, with 16 bases sitting between them. DNA of the CDR3: TGCAGTGCCCCAAAAGGGGGTTTGACCGGGGAGCTGTTTTTT. This sequence encodes CSAPKGGLTGELFF.

The V and J genes are TRBV6-5 and TRBJ2-7, with 7 bases fitting TRBD2. J gave up 1 base and V 5 bases, and 11 bases lay outside the gene matches. The CDR3 runs to 16 residues. CDR1 MNHEY and CDR2 SVGAGI come from the germline V gene. CDR3 nucleotide sequence: TGTGCCAGCAGTCGCCAGAGACTAGCAAAATCCTACGAGCAGTACTTC. This encodes CASSRQRLAKSYEQYF.

V gene TRBV7-9 combines with J gene TRBJ2-3, with unresolved D. The germline CDR1 and CDR2 sequences are SEHNR and FQNEAQ (reference sequence). Deletions cut 6 bases from V and 3 bases from J, with 4 bases between. The CDR3 is 11 amino acids. The CDR3 loop reads CASSSTDTQYF. The CDR3 coding sequence is TGTGCCAGCAGTTCGACAGATACGCAGTATTTT.

There are many counts of this clonotype. This chain links TRBV5-1 with TRBJ2-5; D perhaps matches TRBD1 (6 bases). The CDR3 sequence is 14 residues long. Germline CDR1 SGHRS, CDR2 YFSETQ. The V end was cut by 4 bases, the J end by 5 bases, with 15 bases between. The CDR3 loop is CASSVGQHRETQYF. In DNA form, the CDR3 reads TGCGCCAGCAGCGTCGGACAGCACAGGGAGACCCAGTACTTC.

This clonotype was observed at least ten times. This sequence joins TRBV6-1 and TRBJ2-7; D unresolved. This CDR3 is 13 amino acids long. Germline loops: CDR1 MNHNS, CDR2 SASEGT. V was cut by 5 bases and J by 3 bases, with 11 bases left in between. In DNA, the CDR3 is TGTGCCAGCAGTTCCCAATCCAGCTACGAGCAGTACTTC. This translates into CASSSQSSYEQYF.

At least ten counts were recorded for this clonotype. V is TRBV6-5 and J is TRBJ1-1, with 7 positions matching TRBD1. Trimming took 2 bases from V and 7 from J; bases not matched to a gene: 4. CDR3 size: 13 residues. Germline loops: CDR1 MNHEY, CDR2 SVGAGI. Written as DNA, the CDR3 is TGTGCCAGCAGTTACCCTGGACAGGATGAAGCTTTCTTT. It yields the protein CASSYPGQDEAFF.

This clonotype was recorded at least ten times. V gene TRBV25-1 combines with J gene TRBJ2-2, with D perhaps matching TRBD2 (5 bases). The CDR3 is 14 residues long. Germline V lookup: CDR1 MGHDK, CDR2 SYGVNS. The V end lost 7 bases, the J end lost 4 bases, and 13 bases lay between the germline ends. CDR3 in amino acids: CASIGAVGTGELFF. The CDR3 DNA follows: TGTGCCAGCATAGGAGCGGTCGGCACCGGGGAGCTGTTTTTT.